The rows below give T cell receptor beta chains drawn from one sample of a study of OX40 agonist ivuxolimab in advanced cancers. Repertoires were generated with immunoSEQ multiplex PCR, while TCRdb's copy carries only in-frame clones and drops some. The profile shows 95,000 to 100,000 clones, roughly 83% of them singletons. Specimen: CD4+ or CD8+ T cells sorted from blood, collected in a trial of the OX40 agonist ivuxolimab. The receptors shown here come from an adult with an advanced solid tumor such as melanoma, head and neck, liver or kidney cancer. CDR3s include the opening cysteine and the closing phenylalanine or tryptophan. Fields, in order: CDR3 length, D gene, J gene, clone size, V gene, CDR3 DNA, CDR3 protein. The D gene is left open where the match is weak. For some rows the clone size is stated as once, few or many, or as a class when expanded; others skip it.

CDR3 length: 13
D gene: TRBD2
J gene: TRBJ2-7
clone size: .
V gene: TRBV7-2
CDR3 DNA: TGTGCCAGCAGCTTAGAGGCTCAGACTAGCGAGTACTTC
CDR3 protein: CASSLEAQTSEYF

CDR3 length: 16
D gene: TRBD2
J gene: TRBJ2-3
clone size: .
V gene: TRBV7-6
CDR3 DNA: TGTGCCAGCAGCTTAAGGCTAGCGGGAGATAGGGATACGCAGTATTTT
CDR3 protein: CASSLRLAGDRDTQYF

CDR3 length: 14
D gene: .
J gene: TRBJ2-7
clone size: .
V gene: TRBV7-2
CDR3 DNA: TGTGCCAGCAGCTTAGGGATAAATTCCTACGAGCAGTACTTC
CDR3 protein: CASSLGINSYEQYF

CDR3 length: 15
D gene: TRBD2
J gene: TRBJ2-7
clone size: .
V gene: TRBV28
CDR3 DNA: TGTGCCAGCAAGGATAGCGGGAGCCGTGGGTACGAGCAGTACTTC
CDR3 protein: CASKDSGSRGYEQYF

CDR3 length: 14
D gene: TRBD1
J gene: TRBJ2-3
clone size: .
V gene: TRBV10-3
CDR3 DNA: TGTGCCATCATGGGGGACAGGGGCACAGATACGCAGTATTTT
CDR3 protein: CAIMGDRGTDTQYF

CDR3 length: 16
D gene: .
J gene: TRBJ1-1
clone size: .
V gene: TRBV14
CDR3 DNA: TGTGCCAGCAGCCCTCGTAGCAGGGAGGTAAACACTGAAGCTTTCTTT
CDR3 protein: CASSPRSREVNTEAFF

CDR3 length: 14
D gene: .
J gene: TRBJ1-5
clone size: .
V gene: TRBV28
CDR3 DNA: TGTGCCAGCAAAGTAGGTAGCCTCAATCAGCCCCAGCATTTT
CDR3 protein: CASKVGSLNQPQHF

CDR3 length: 14
D gene: .
J gene: TRBJ1-1
clone size: .
V gene: TRBV6-1
CDR3 DNA: TGTGCCAGCACCCCGGACGGGATAAGGACTGAAGCTTTCTTT
CDR3 protein: CASTPDGIRTEAFF

CDR3 length: 14
D gene: .
J gene: TRBJ1-1
clone size: .
V gene: TRBV18
CDR3 DNA: TGTGCCAGCTCACCAAACGAGGGGAACACTGAAGCTTTCTTT
CDR3 protein: CASSPNEGNTEAFF

CDR3 length: 15
D gene: TRBD1
J gene: TRBJ2-5
clone size: .
V gene: TRBV5-1
CDR3 DNA: TGCGCCAGCAGCTGGGGGACAGCCCCTCAAGAGACCCAGTACTTC
CDR3 protein: CASSWGTAPQETQYF

CDR3 length: 16
D gene: TRBD2
J gene: TRBJ2-3
clone size: .
V gene: TRBV5-5
CDR3 DNA: TGTGCCAGCAGCCGCGGACTAGCGGTTAGCACAGATACGCAGTATTTT
CDR3 protein: CASSRGLAVSTDTQYF

CDR3 length: 14
D gene: TRBD1
J gene: TRBJ1-2
clone size: .
V gene: TRBV5-8
CDR3 DNA: TGTGCCAGCAGCTTAAACAGGGGCAACTATGGCTACACCTTC
CDR3 protein: CASSLNRGNYGYTF

CDR3 length: 15
D gene: TRBD2
J gene: TRBJ2-7
clone size: .
V gene: TRBV9
CDR3 DNA: TGTGCCAGCAGCGTAAGCGGGGGGTTCTCCTACGAGCAGTACTTC
CDR3 protein: CASSVSGGFSYEQYF

CDR3 length: 12
D gene: .
J gene: TRBJ1-1
clone size: once
V gene: TRBV2
CDR3 DNA: TGTGCCAGCCAAAAGACGAACACTGAAGCTTTCTTT
CDR3 protein: CASQKTNTEAFF

CDR3 length: 11
D gene: .
J gene: TRBJ1-2
clone size: .
V gene: TRBV6-5
CDR3 DNA: TGTGCCAGCAGAAGAGACTATGGCTACACCTTC
CDR3 protein: CASRRDYGYTF

CDR3 length: 18
D gene: TRBD1
J gene: TRBJ2-2
clone size: .
V gene: TRBV4-3
CDR3 DNA: TGCGCCAGCAGCCAAGTTCGCCACGGGACAGGAAGCACCGGGGAGCTGTTTTTT
CDR3 protein: CASSQVRHGTGSTGELFF

CDR3 length: 14
D gene: .
J gene: TRBJ2-3
clone size: .
V gene: TRBV6-5
CDR3 DNA: TGTGCCAGCAGTCCCTGGACTGGCACAGATACGCAGTATTTT
CDR3 protein: CASSPWTGTDTQYF

CDR3 length: 14
D gene: .
J gene: TRBJ2-3
clone size: .
V gene: TRBV27
CDR3 DNA: TGTGCCAGCACGTGGCGGGACGGTGCAGATACGCAGTATTTT
CDR3 protein: CASTWRDGADTQYF

CDR3 length: 14
D gene: TRBD1
J gene: TRBJ1-5
clone size: .
V gene: TRBV7-6
CDR3 DNA: TGTGCCAGCAGCTTAGTGCAGGACAGGCAGCCCCAGCATTTT
CDR3 protein: CASSLVQDRQPQHF

CDR3 length: 16
D gene: .
J gene: TRBJ2-2
clone size: once
V gene: TRBV5-1
CDR3 DNA: TGCGCCAGCAGCTTGCGTCAGCGATCGCCCACCGGGGAGCTGTTTTTT
CDR3 protein: CASSLRQRSPTGELFF

CDR3 length: 11
D gene: .
J gene: TRBJ2-2
clone size: .
V gene: TRBV19
CDR3 DNA: TGTGCCAGCCGCCGCACCGGGGAGCTGTTTTTT
CDR3 protein: CASRRTGELFF

CDR3 length: 15
D gene: .
J gene: TRBJ1-1
clone size: .
V gene: TRBV5-4
CDR3 DNA: TGTGCCAGCAGCTCCCCAGGAAGGGGGGACACTGAAGCTTTCTTT
CDR3 protein: CASSSPGRGDTEAFF

CDR3 length: 13
D gene: .
J gene: TRBJ2-5
clone size: .
V gene: TRBV6-6
CDR3 DNA: TGTGCCAGCAGGAAAGGGCAGCACGAGACCCAGTACTTC
CDR3 protein: CASRKGQHETQYF

CDR3 length: 15
D gene: .
J gene: TRBJ1-5
clone size: .
V gene: TRBV28
CDR3 DNA: TGTGCCAGCAGGTCAGGGCCTCATAGCAATCAGCCCCAGCATTTT
CDR3 protein: CASRSGPHSNQPQHF

CDR3 length: 12
D gene: .
J gene: TRBJ2-5
clone size: .
V gene: TRBV18
CDR3 DNA: TGTGCCAGCTCCCGACGCCAAGAGACCCAGTACTTC
CDR3 protein: CASSRRQETQYF

CDR3 length: 15
D gene: .
J gene: TRBJ2-3
clone size: .
V gene: TRBV19
CDR3 DNA: TGTGCCAGTACCCCGACAGCCATTATGGGAGATACGCAGTATTTT
CDR3 protein: CASTPTAIMGDTQYF

CDR3 length: 13
D gene: .
J gene: TRBJ1-2
clone size: .
V gene: TRBV14
CDR3 DNA: TGTGCCAGCAGCCAAGATGGGCAGTATGGCTACACCTTC
CDR3 protein: CASSQDGQYGYTF

CDR3 length: 15
D gene: TRBD1
J gene: TRBJ2-2
clone size: few
V gene: TRBV7-3
CDR3 DNA: TGTGCCAGCAGCCGGGACAGGGGGAACACCGGGGAGCTGTTTTTT
CDR3 protein: CASSRDRGNTGELFF